This TCR beta chain was profiled in a study of blood T cell repertoires in COVID-19. For the study at large: Collection of acute and convalescent COVID-19 samples took place in the United States, Italy and Spain. PBMCs, B-cell-depleted T cells, or T cells provided the cDNA or gDNA that made up the material.

The CDR3 sequence is 16 residues long. Germline V gene sequence: CDR1 LNHDA, CDR2 SQIVND (reference sequence). V lost 5 bases to trimming and J lost 1 base; unmatched junction nucleotides: 7. This clone was seen a handful of times. Original handling: Amplifying reference gene primers gave estimates of nucleated cell counts. The repertoire was sequenced with immunoSEQ multiplex PCR; TCRdb's copy has only in-frame clones and lacks some. That table supplies the V and J calls and clone size; D and trimming were determined from the DNA. Of 310,000 or so clones listed, around four fifths are singletons. This TCR was recovered from a woman aged 50 to 60 with acute or convalescent COVID-19. The sequenced sample was peripheral blood. The rearrangement joins TRBV19 to TRBJ1-4; TRBD1 matches at 7 bases. CDR3 sequence: CASSLPRDRTNEKLFF. The DNA for the CDR3 is TGTGCCAGTAGTCTTCCGCGGGACAGAACTAATGAAAAACTGTTTTTT.